This TCR beta chain came from a study of control samples from healthy donors and cancer patients. Clones were sequenced by immunoSEQ multiplex PCR, and TCRdb holds only the in-frame ones, with some missing. The repertoire consists of tens of thousands of clones, with around 85% occurring once and the leading ten covering roughly 40%. V was pared by 4 bases and J by 4 bases, with 7 bases of the junction left unmatched. Germline values: CDR1 SGDLS, CDR2 YYNGEE. The CDR3 runs 14 residues. The source material was PBMCs. The V and J genes are TRBV9 and TRBJ1-2; 7 bases are shared with TRBD1. The sequence was obtained from a man between 65 and 85 years old with lung cancer. The CDR3: CASSPGGDSYGYTF. In DNA form, the CDR3 reads TGTGCCAGCAGCCCCGGGGGGGACAGCTATGGCTACACCTTC.